Given below is one T cell receptor (beta chain) in context. Antigen specificity is unknown. The data were obtained in a study of T cell responses to AZD1222 COVID-19 vaccine. Findings and limits, study-wide: White British people made up most donors, females outnumbered males, and clonal diversity was possibly underestimated. Targeting of unmutated variant regions was reportedly seen in nearly half of spike-specific TCRs. Repertoires were obtained only post-peak T cell response.

V lost 2 bases to trimming and J lost 2 bases, with 15 bases between them. The CDR3 is 16 residues long. The germline V gene has CDR1 MNHEY and CDR2 SVGAGI. Clones were sequenced by immunoSEQ multiplex PCR, and TCRdb holds only the in-frame ones, with some missing. This sample has 90,000 to 150,000 clones, with roughly nine tenths found just once. This chain links TRBV6-5 with TRBJ1-2, with unresolved D. The receptor was isolated from an adult who received the AZD1222 COVID-19 vaccine. Sequenced here: peripheral blood, sampled 28 days after the second AZD1222 dose. The DNA of the CDR3 is TGTGCCAGCAGTTACCGAGCTCCCAATGTCAACTATGGCTACACCTTC. This gives the protein CASSYRAPNVNYGYTF.